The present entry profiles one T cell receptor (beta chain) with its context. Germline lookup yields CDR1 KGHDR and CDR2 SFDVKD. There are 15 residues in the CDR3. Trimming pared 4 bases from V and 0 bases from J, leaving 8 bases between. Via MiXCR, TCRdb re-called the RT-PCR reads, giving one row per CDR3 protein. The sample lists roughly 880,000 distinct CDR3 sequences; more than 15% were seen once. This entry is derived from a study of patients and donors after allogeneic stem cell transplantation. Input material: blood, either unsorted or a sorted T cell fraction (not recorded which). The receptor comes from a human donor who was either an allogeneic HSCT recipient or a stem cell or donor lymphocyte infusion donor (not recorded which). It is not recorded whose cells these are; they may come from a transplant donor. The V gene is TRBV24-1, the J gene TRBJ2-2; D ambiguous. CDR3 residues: CATSDFRPNTGELFF. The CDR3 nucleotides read TGTGCCACCAGTGACTTCCGGCCGAACACCGGGGAGCTGTTTTTT.